This entry lists 7 T cell receptor beta chains sequenced from one sample in a study of cytomegalovirus exposure and HLA in healthy donors. Primers for the PCR totalled 60 Vbeta and 13 Jbeta. Clones were sequenced by immunoSEQ multiplex PCR, and TCRdb holds only the in-frame ones, with some missing. The sample yields under 250,000 clones, 70% to 85% seen once. The source material was PBMCs. Every receptor here comes from a male donor in good health and CMV-seronegative.

V is TRBV9 and J is TRBJ1-4; D call uncertain. Germline CDR1 and CDR2: SGDLS and YYNGEE. The CDR3 spans 16 residues. V shed 0 bases and J shed 0 bases, with 9 bases lying between them. The CDR3: CASSVGTGSTNEKLFF. CDR3 bases: TGTGCCAGCAGCGTAGGGACGGGATCAACTAATGAAAAACTGTTTTTT.

The chain joins TRBV6-4 to TRBJ1-2, with D perhaps TRBD1 (6 bases). The ends were cut back, 4 bases at V and 6 bases at J, with 12 bases in the middle. The CDR3 runs to 13 residues. CDR1 is MRHNA and CDR2 is SNTAGT in the germline V gene. CDR3: CASSGQGTDGYTF. Written as DNA, the CDR3 is TGTGCCAGCAGTGGGCAGGGGACGGATGGCTACACCTTC.

This chain joins TRBV5-1 and TRBJ2-3; 7 nucleotides agree with TRBD2. The trim removed 9 bases at V and 0 bases at J, leaving 13 bases unmatched. The CDR3 length is 16 residues. CDR1 SGHRS and CDR2 YFSETQ come from the germline V gene. CDR3 sequence: CATSGGVASSTDTQYF. The CDR3 bases are TGCGCCACCTCGGGGGGAGTAGCGTCTAGCACAGATACGCAGTATTTT.

The chain links TRBV28 to TRBJ1-4; unclear D gene. The CDR3 length is 13 residues. The germline V gene has CDR1 MDHEN and CDR2 SYDVKM. The V gene lost 6 bases and the J gene lost 8 bases, with 13 bases spanning the gap. As DNA, the CDR3 is TGTGCCAGCAGAGTCACGTGGAGGGAAAAACTGTTTTTT. Residues: CASRVTWREKLFF.

V gene TRBV5-6 combines with J gene TRBJ1-6; 7 positions match TRBD1. The CDR3 is made up of 15 amino acids. Germline V gives CDR1 SGHDT, CDR2 YYEEEE. Trimming cost V 4 bases and J 5 bases; bases outside gene matches: 6. CDR3 sequence reads: CASSRRTGDNSPLHF. The CDR3 DNA reads TGTGCCAGCAGCCGAAGGACAGGTGATAATTCACCCCTCCACTTT.

The chain has TRBV2 and TRBJ1-2, with D perhaps TRBD1 (6 bases). From germline, CDR1 is SNHLY and CDR2 FYNNEI. This CDR3 contains 13 residues. The V gene lost 6 bases and the J gene lost 4 bases, with 12 bases spanning the gap. The CDR3 DNA reads as TGTGCCAGCAGCGTGACAGGAACCTATGGCTACACCTTC. This encodes CASSVTGTYGYTF. The full variable domain, in which reference TRBV2 and TRBJ1-2 provide the parts outside the CDR3, is EPEVTQTPSHQVTQMGQEVILRCVPISNHLYFYWYRQILGQKVEFLVSFYNNEISEKSEIFDDQFSVERPDGSNFTLKIRSTKLEDSAMYFCASSVTGTYGYTFGSGTRLTVV.

The chain combines TRBV10-2 with TRBJ2-6; TRBD2 matches 8 bases. V lost 0 bases, J lost 1 base, and 5 bases stayed unmatched. Looked up from germline, CDR1 is WSHSY and CDR2 is SAAADI. CDR3 length equals 18 residues. CDR3 sequence reads: CASSESIAGPSGANVLTF. CDR3 DNA: TGCGCCAGCAGTGAGTCAATAGCGGGACCTTCTGGGGCCAACGTCCTGACTTTC.